This is a list of T cell receptor beta chains from one sample in a study of CD8 T cells in Susac syndrome. MiXCR, run by TCRdb on the immunoSEQ multiplex PCR reads, gives a single entry per CDR3 protein. The table shows approximately 170,000 distinct CDR3 sequences, with about 91% occurring only once. Source material: CD4+ T cells from PBMCs. Receptor source: a human donor in good health. Both conserved end residues are part of each CDR3. The order of the fields is V gene, clone size, D gene, J gene, CDR3 DNA, CDR3 protein. The D gene is left open where the match is weak. Clone size is not always given. Where it is, it says once, few, many or a class for expanded clones.

v_gene: TRBV4-3
abundance: -
d_gene: -
j_gene: TRBJ1-6
CDR3nt: TGCGCCAGCAGCATAAGCCCGAGGCGGGTCCTTAATTCACCCCTCCACTTT
CDR3aa: CASSISPRRVLNSPLHF

v_gene: TRBV12-3/TRBV12-4
abundance: -
d_gene: TRBD1
j_gene: TRBJ2-1
CDR3nt: TGTGCCAGCAGTGGGGGCGGGACAGGGACCACCGAGCAGTTCTTC
CDR3aa: CASSGGGTGTTEQFF

v_gene: TRBV30
abundance: -
d_gene: -
j_gene: TRBJ2-7
CDR3nt: TGTGCCTGGAGTGGGGCCTTCTGGGACGAGCAGTACTTC
CDR3aa: CAWSGAFWDEQYF

v_gene: TRBV5-1
abundance: -
d_gene: -
j_gene: TRBJ2-7
CDR3nt: TGCGCCAGCAGGGCGGGCACGAACTCCTACGAGCAGTACTTC
CDR3aa: CASRAGTNSYEQYF

v_gene: TRBV7-9
abundance: -
d_gene: -
j_gene: TRBJ1-5
CDR3nt: TGTGCCAGCAGCTTAGTGGGGCCGGGCAGCAATCAGCCCCAGCATTTT
CDR3aa: CASSLVGPGSNQPQHF

v_gene: TRBV12-3/TRBV12-4
abundance: -
d_gene: -
j_gene: TRBJ2-5
CDR3nt: TGTGCCAGCAGTTTAGCAGAGACCCAGTGCTTC
CDR3aa: CASSLAETQCF

v_gene: TRBV28
abundance: -
d_gene: -
j_gene: TRBJ2-7
CDR3nt: TGTGCCAGCAGATCTACGGGCCCTTTCTACGAGCAGTACTTC
CDR3aa: CASRSTGPFYEQYF

v_gene: TRBV12-3/TRBV12-4
abundance: -
d_gene: -
j_gene: TRBJ1-1
CDR3nt: TGTGCCAGCAGGGCTGCCGGGGGCGGGACTGAAGCTTTCTTT
CDR3aa: CASRAAGGGTEAFF

v_gene: TRBV6-5
abundance: once
d_gene: -
j_gene: TRBJ1-3
CDR3nt: TGTGCCAGCAGTTACTCGATCGGGGGGACCTCTGGAAACACCATATATTTT
CDR3aa: CASSYSIGGTSGNTIYF

v_gene: TRBV20-1
abundance: -
d_gene: TRBD2
j_gene: TRBJ2-3
CDR3nt: TGCAGTGCTGCGAAGGGACTAGCGGTCACAGATACGCAGTATTTT
CDR3aa: CSAAKGLAVTDTQYF

v_gene: TRBV30
abundance: few
d_gene: -
j_gene: TRBJ2-7
CDR3nt: TGTGCCTGGAGCCCAGCGGTCATTAACTACGAGCAGTACTTC
CDR3aa: CAWSPAVINYEQYF

v_gene: TRBV25-1
abundance: -
d_gene: TRBD2
j_gene: TRBJ2-5
CDR3nt: TGTGCCAGCAGGACTAGCGGGAGTCGAGAGACCCAGTACTTC
CDR3aa: CASRTSGSRETQYF

v_gene: TRBV6-5
abundance: few
d_gene: TRBD1
j_gene: TRBJ2-7
CDR3nt: TGTGCCAGCAGTTACTCGCGGACAGGGGCCTACGAGCAGTACTTC
CDR3aa: CASSYSRTGAYEQYF

v_gene: TRBV5-1
abundance: -
d_gene: -
j_gene: TRBJ1-6
CDR3nt: TGCGCCAGCAGCCTCTCCGGGACTGACAATTCACCCCTCCACTTT
CDR3aa: CASSLSGTDNSPLHF

v_gene: TRBV10-2
abundance: -
d_gene: -
j_gene: TRBJ2-3
CDR3nt: TGCGCCAGCAGTGCCACAGATACGCAGTATTTT
CDR3aa: CASSATDTQYF

v_gene: TRBV20-1
abundance: once
d_gene: -
j_gene: TRBJ1-1
CDR3nt: TGCAGTGCTAGAGACCCCGGGAGGGGGAGAACTGAAGCTTTCTTT
CDR3aa: CSARDPGRGRTEAFF

v_gene: TRBV11-2
abundance: -
d_gene: -
j_gene: TRBJ2-7
CDR3nt: TGTGCCAGCACCCCCTGGCGCGGTTACTACGAGCAGTACTTC
CDR3aa: CASTPWRGYYEQYF

v_gene: TRBV9
abundance: -
d_gene: -
j_gene: TRBJ2-2
CDR3nt: TGTGCCAGCAGCGTAGGGATTACGAACACCGGGGAGCTGTTTTTT
CDR3aa: CASSVGITNTGELFF

v_gene: TRBV29-1
abundance: -
d_gene: -
j_gene: TRBJ2-5
CDR3nt: TGCAGCGTTGAAGAGGGGGGCCTTCAAGAGACCCAGTACTTC
CDR3aa: CSVEEGGLQETQYF

v_gene: TRBV11-2
abundance: -
d_gene: TRBD2
j_gene: TRBJ2-1
CDR3nt: TGTGCCAGCAGCTTAGAGAGCGGGGTAAGCTCCTACAATGAGCAGTTCTTC
CDR3aa: CASSLESGVSSYNEQFF

v_gene: TRBV6-1
abundance: -
d_gene: -
j_gene: TRBJ2-5
CDR3nt: TGTGCCAGCAGTGGGGAAGCGTCCCCAGAGACCCAGTACTTC
CDR3aa: CASSGEASPETQYF

v_gene: TRBV12-3/TRBV12-4
abundance: -
d_gene: -
j_gene: TRBJ1-3
CDR3nt: TGTGCCAGCAGTTTAAGTAGCTCTGGAAACACCATATATTTT
CDR3aa: CASSLSSSGNTIYF

v_gene: TRBV7-2
abundance: -
d_gene: -
j_gene: TRBJ2-3
CDR3nt: TGTGCCAGCAGCTTAGCGGTACTCCGCACAGATACGCAGTATTTT
CDR3aa: CASSLAVLRTDTQYF

v_gene: TRBV5-1
abundance: -
d_gene: TRBD2
j_gene: TRBJ2-4
CDR3nt: TGCGCCAGCAGCTTGGAACTAGCGTCTAGCGGTCAGTACTTC
CDR3aa: CASSLELASSGQYF

v_gene: TRBV27
abundance: once
d_gene: -
j_gene: TRBJ1-5
CDR3nt: TGTGCCAGCAGTCCACAGGGTTATTATCAGCCCCAGCATTTT
CDR3aa: CASSPQGYYQPQHF

v_gene: TRBV3-1
abundance: -
d_gene: -
j_gene: TRBJ2-5
CDR3nt: TGTGCCAGCAGCCAAGATGGGGGCACAGAGACCCAGTACTTC
CDR3aa: CASSQDGGTETQYF

v_gene: TRBV6-5
abundance: -
d_gene: TRBD1
j_gene: TRBJ2-7
CDR3nt: TGTGCCAGCGCTGAAACAGGGGGAAGCTACGAGCAGTACTTC
CDR3aa: CASAETGGSYEQYF

v_gene: TRBV4-1
abundance: -
d_gene: TRBD1
j_gene: TRBJ2-1
CDR3nt: TGCGCCAGCAGCCAATCCCCCGGGACAGCCTACAATGAGCAGTTCTTC
CDR3aa: CASSQSPGTAYNEQFF

v_gene: TRBV5-1
abundance: -
d_gene: -
j_gene: TRBJ2-7
CDR3nt: TGCGCCAGCAGCGTATTCGGGGGCTACGAGCAGTACTTC
CDR3aa: CASSVFGGYEQYF

v_gene: TRBV5-1
abundance: -
d_gene: -
j_gene: TRBJ2-2
CDR3nt: TGCGCCAGCAGCTTGAGCATGGCGGGTAACACCGGGGAGCTGTTTTTT
CDR3aa: CASSLSMAGNTGELFF

v_gene: TRBV3-1
abundance: once
d_gene: TRBD1
j_gene: TRBJ1-1
CDR3nt: TGTGCCAGCAGCCCCCTTGGACAGGGGGGAACTGAAGCTTTCTTT
CDR3aa: CASSPLGQGGTEAFF

v_gene: TRBV5-1
abundance: once
d_gene: -
j_gene: TRBJ2-2
CDR3nt: TGCGCCAGCAGCTGGGGCGGAGAGAACGGGGAGCTGTTTTTT
CDR3aa: CASSWGGENGELFF

v_gene: TRBV28
abundance: -
d_gene: TRBD1
j_gene: TRBJ1-5
CDR3nt: TGTGCCAGCAGTCCTGGGACAGAGGATCAGCCCCAGCATTTT
CDR3aa: CASSPGTEDQPQHF